This TCR beta chain stems from a study of T cell responses to AZD1222 COVID-19 vaccine. Profiled with immunoSEQ multiplex PCR; TCRdb holds only in-frame clones, not every one. This table has around 95,000 clones, approximately 89% appearing once. In the case of this clone: Its matching antigen is unknown.

Study results and caveats: In a largely white British group with more females than males, clonal diversity was possibly underestimated. Spike-specific TCR breadth and depth grew following two AZD1222 doses. Unmutated variant regions reportedly attract nearly half of all spike-specific TCRs.

CDR1 is SGHDN and CDR2 is FVKESK in the germline V gene. V was pared by 5 bases and J by 2 bases, with 8 bases of the junction left unmatched. There are 16 residues in the CDR3. The sequenced sample was peripheral blood, obtained on day 0 of MenACWY control vaccination. The TCR comes from an adult in good health. The chain joins TRBV14 to TRBJ2-3; 9 nucleotides agree with TRBD2. In nucleotides, the CDR3 is TGTGCCAGCAGCGTTCGACTAGCGGCTGCCACAGATACGCAGTATTTT. Protein: CASSVRLAAATDTQYF.